This entry lists 8 T cell receptor beta chains sequenced from one sample in a study of T cell repertoires in cytomegalovirus infection. TCRdb passed the reads through MiXCR, listing each CDR3 protein once. The sample has fewer than 250,000 distinct CDR3 sequences, approximately 22% seen once. Sequenced input: CD8+ T cells from PBMCs. These receptors originate from a human donor in good health (CMV status not recorded). Some clones in this sample may be carry-over from other donors' samples.

The J gene is TRBJ1-2, the V gene TRBV20-1, with D maybe TRBD1 (5 bases). CDR1 is DFQATT and CDR2 is SNEGSKA in the germline V gene (reference sequence). The ends were cut back, 5 bases at V and 2 bases at J, with 18 bases in the middle. The CDR3 totals 15 residues. The CDR3 DNA sequence: TGCAGTGCTCGGGTCCCCGACAGACGCAACTATGGCTACACCTTC. Its protein product is CSARVPDRRNYGYTF.

The rearrangement uses TRBV7-9 and TRBJ2-2; D might be TRBD1 or TRBD2, each matching 5 bases. Germline values: CDR1 SEHNR, CDR2 FQNEAQ (reference sequence). The CDR3 consists of 14 residues. Trimming cost V 8 bases and J 7 bases, with 17 bases left between them. Here the CDR3 DNA reads TGTGCCAGCCTTCGGGGCCTGATTGACGGGGAGCTGTTTTTT. It is translated as CASLRGLIDGELFF.

This clonotype was found a few times. The chain is built from TRBV12-3 or TRBV12-4 and TRBJ1-2, with D unclear. The V end was cut by 2 bases, the J end by 4 bases, with 8 bases between. The CDR3 has 13 residues. The CDR3 region is CASSLKWSYGYTF. Written as DNA, the CDR3 is TGTGCCAGCAGTTTAAAGTGGAGCTATGGCTACACCTTC.

This clonotype has just a few counts. The chain has TRBV28 and TRBJ2-5; D is unresolved. Trimming removed 5 bases at V and 3 bases at J, with 16 bases between. The CDR3 is 15 amino acids. Germline-derived CDR1 and CDR2 are MDHEN and SYDVKM. DNA of the CDR3: TGTGCCAGCAGTGTACTCCGGAAGCAAAAAGAGACCCAGTACTTC. Translated, it gives CASSVLRKQKETQYF.

This clonotype has at least ten counts. The rearrangement joins TRBV6-1 to TRBJ1-2, with TRBD1 matching 10 bases. With V trimmed by 5 bases and J by 8 bases, 8 bases remained unmatched. The CDR3 spans 14 residues. Germline CDR1 reads MNHNS; CDR2 reads SASEGT. The CDR3 coding sequence is TGTGCCAGCAGTCGTTCCGGGACAGGGGACGGCTACACCTTC. Translated: CASSRSGTGDGYTF.

CDR3 DNA sequence: TGTGCCAGCAGCTTGAGGGCCGTGGAGACCCAGTACTTC. Translating it yields CASSLRAVETQYF. The chain uses TRBV5-4 and TRBJ2-5; no clear D gene. Germline CDR1 SGHNT, CDR2 YYREEE (reference sequence). The V end lost 1 base, the J end lost 5 bases, and 9 bases lay between the germline ends. This CDR3 is 13 amino acids long.

With regard to this clonotype: A read error is possible here, since a much larger clone lies one base away. The chain employs TRBV7-8 and TRBJ1-4; TRBD1 aligns across 8 bases. CDR1 is SGHVS, CDR2 FQNEAQ, per germline. The CDR3 is 15 amino acids. This CDR3 reads CVSSFVGQANEKLFF. In DNA form, the CDR3 reads TGTGTCAGCAGCTTCGTGGGACAGGCTAATGAAAAACTGTTTTTT.

A few counts support this clonotype. The V call is TRBV7-2, the J call TRBJ1-1, with D possibly TRBD1 on 5 matching bases. The CDR3 is 13 amino acids. V was cut by 9 bases and J by 3 bases, with 14 bases left in between. Looked up from germline, CDR1 is SGHTA and CDR2 is FQGNSA. CDR3 DNA sequence: TGTGCCAGTGGGGGGGTTTTGTACACTGAAGCTTTCTTT. Translation: CASGGVLYTEAFF.